This TCR beta chain was identified in a study of shared clonotypes between healthy human individuals (dated by TCRdb to the early 2020s). For the study in its entirety: The cohort comprised a couple of women and a few men aged 18 to 49 years. To increase sequencing depth and limit assay-specific biases, TCR repertoire library preparation and sequencing were carried out by different laboratories using diverse techniques. To estimate repertoire size and how much clonotypes are shared between individuals, the study performed deep sequencing of blood TCR repertoires from a handful of healthy adults. Leukapheresis yielded between about 0.9 and 9.5 billion PBMCs per donor. Per donor, three plates each were used for CD4 naive and CD4 memory, two for CD8 naive, and one for CD8 memory.

From V the trimming removes 3 bases and from J it removes 0 bases, while the gene matches leave 7 bases of the junction unaccounted for. From the cysteine through the phenylalanine, the CDR3 covers 16 amino acids. Only the CDR3 region is kept as DNA, spanning 48 bases read in frame from base 1. CDR1 SGHRS and CDR2 YFSETQ are derived from the germline V gene. Using the deep immunoSEQ assay, multiplex PCR amplified TCR CDR3 regions from genomic DNA. For each cell subset, the extracted genomic DNA was distributed evenly across all wells of several immunoSEQ 96-well plates, and each plate served as one replicate. For sorted subsets, roughly 200 ng genomic DNA, equal to approximately 30,000 T cell genomes, was loaded into each replicate PCR. Purified libraries were quantified with a Qubit 3.0 fluorometer, sized on a Bioanalyzer 2100, and re-quantified with the KAPA Library Quantification kit. Every immunoSEQ 96-well plate was sequenced on a dedicated single-read 150-cycle Illumina NextSeq 550 flow cell. Per the authors' processing: The immunoSEQ output contained only junctional sequences without quality scores, so filtering could not match that applied to full-length reads. Sequences were annotated with PyIR, a Python wrapper for IgBLAST v1.9, and V/J genes and CDR3 were assigned using IMGT germline references. Reads were removed for weak V/J assignments (E-value above 1e-6), missing CDR3, stop codons, out-of-frame junctions, or ambiguous translated residues. V3J clonotypes were defined as sequences sharing an identical inferred V gene, J gene, and CDR3 amino acid sequence. Percentage overlap between repertoires was computed as shared unique clonotypes divided by the size of the smaller repertoire. RTK rarefaction, the Chao1 estimator, and Recon v2.1 estimates of unobserved clonotypes were used to assess repertoire richness. Generation probabilities were computed with OLGA for all TCRbeta clonotypes obtained by the gDNA method from several donors. This immuneACCESS table, as held by TCRdb, lists in-frame sequences with V and J called but not all clones. Of the missing ones, under half trace to an unresolved V gene in checked studies; the others have no known cause. V, J and clone size are taken as reported in that table, and D and trimming were inferred from the DNA itself. The sample contains millions of clones, about 95% of them found a single time. The ten largest clones take up 0.1% to 0.15% of the sample.

Healthy HIV-negative adults with no recently reported acute infections or vaccinations were included as donors. Only Caucasian adults living in Nashville, Tennessee, USA were represented among the donors. CD4+ T cells were enriched through magnetic negative selection, after which naive cells were positively selected on CD45RA and the remaining negative fraction served as the memory subset. After blood collection by leukapheresis, PBMCs were isolated using Ficoll-Histopaque density gradient centrifugation and then cryopreserved in the vapor phase of liquid nitrogen. Analytical flow cytometry was used to check the purity and quantity of each magnetically sorted T cell population. Genomic DNA was isolated from each sorted fraction and quantified by UV absorbance on a Nanodrop 2000c. The full study reports these points: Compared with non-shared clonotypes, clonotypes shared by all four sorted-subset donors had higher generation probabilities. Because the study included only a small number of donors, the genetic and exposure-history diversity represented was limited. Rarefaction of sorted-subset datasets indicated incomplete sequencing despite the large sequencing depth. When a handful of donors were compared, the shared fraction of clonotypes was roughly 5% for naive CD4, approximately 3.3% for naive CD8, 2% to 2.5% for memory CD4, and approximately 0.4% for memory CD8. Pairwise subsampling led to the expectation that sequencing depth would affect the degree of clonotype sharing among donors. Sampling was restricted to blood, and TCR repertoires in tissues likely differ from the TCR repertoires found in blood. Larger estimated clonotype richness was generally found for naive subsets than for memory subsets.

Concerning this clone: Which antigen it targets is not known. Qualities for individual bases were not recorded, and no much larger clone is one base off.

The chain joins TRBV5-1 to TRBJ2-3, with 7 bases matching TRBD2. The TCR was taken from a man aged 18 to 30 in good health. Sequencing was done on a sample of naive CD4+ T cells sorted from blood. This sample's cell subset or site label indicates: CD45RA+ positively selected. The bases are TGCGCCAGCAGCTGGGGGGGAATAACTAGCACAGATACGCAGTATTTT. This translates into CASSWGGITSTDTQYF.